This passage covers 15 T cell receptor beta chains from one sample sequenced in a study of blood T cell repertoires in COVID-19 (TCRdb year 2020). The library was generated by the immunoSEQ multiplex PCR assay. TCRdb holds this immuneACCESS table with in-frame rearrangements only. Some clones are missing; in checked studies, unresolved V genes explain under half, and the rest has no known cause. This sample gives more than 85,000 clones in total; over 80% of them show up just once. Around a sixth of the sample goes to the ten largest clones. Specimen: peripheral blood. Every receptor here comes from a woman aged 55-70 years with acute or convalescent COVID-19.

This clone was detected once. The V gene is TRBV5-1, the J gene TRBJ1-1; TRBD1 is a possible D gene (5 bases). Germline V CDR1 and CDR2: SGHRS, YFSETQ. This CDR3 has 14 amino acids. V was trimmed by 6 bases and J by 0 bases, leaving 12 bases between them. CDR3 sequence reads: CASNRQTMNTEAFF. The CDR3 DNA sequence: TGCGCCAGCAACCGACAGACAATGAACACTGAAGCTTTCTTT.

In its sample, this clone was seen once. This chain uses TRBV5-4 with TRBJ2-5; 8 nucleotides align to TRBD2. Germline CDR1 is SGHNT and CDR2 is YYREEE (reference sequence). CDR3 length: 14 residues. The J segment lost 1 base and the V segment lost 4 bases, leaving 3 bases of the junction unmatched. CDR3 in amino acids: CASSPGLAQETQYF. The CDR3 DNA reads TGTGCCAGCAGCCCCGGACTAGCCCAAGAGACCCAGTACTTC.

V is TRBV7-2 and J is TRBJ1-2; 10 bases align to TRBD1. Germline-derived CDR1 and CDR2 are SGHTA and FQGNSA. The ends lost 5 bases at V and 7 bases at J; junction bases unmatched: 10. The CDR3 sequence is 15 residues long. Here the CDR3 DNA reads TGTGCCAGCAGCCCCCCGGACAGGGGGGAAGGTGGCTACACCTTC. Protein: CASSPPDRGEGGYTF.

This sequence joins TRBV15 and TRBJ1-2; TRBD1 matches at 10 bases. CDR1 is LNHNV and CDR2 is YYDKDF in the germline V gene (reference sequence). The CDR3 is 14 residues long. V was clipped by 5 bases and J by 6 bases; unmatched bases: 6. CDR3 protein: CATSPRGTGDGYTF. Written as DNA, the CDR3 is TGTGCCACCAGCCCTAGGGGGACAGGGGATGGCTACACCTTC.

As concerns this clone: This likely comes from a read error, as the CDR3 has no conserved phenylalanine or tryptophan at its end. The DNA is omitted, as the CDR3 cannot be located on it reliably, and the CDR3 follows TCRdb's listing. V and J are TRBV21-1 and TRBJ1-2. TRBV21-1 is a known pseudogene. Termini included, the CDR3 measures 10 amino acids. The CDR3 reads CATSPRGGTG.

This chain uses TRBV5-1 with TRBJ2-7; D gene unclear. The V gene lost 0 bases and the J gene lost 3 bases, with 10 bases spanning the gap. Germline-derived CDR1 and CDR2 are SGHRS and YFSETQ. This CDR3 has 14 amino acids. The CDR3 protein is CASSLVGADYEQYF. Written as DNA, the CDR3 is TGCGCCAGCAGCTTGGTGGGCGCAGACTACGAGCAGTACTTC.

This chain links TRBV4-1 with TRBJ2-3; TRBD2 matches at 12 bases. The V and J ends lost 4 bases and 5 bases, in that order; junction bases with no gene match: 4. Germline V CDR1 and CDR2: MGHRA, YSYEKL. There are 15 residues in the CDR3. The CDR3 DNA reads TGCGCCAGCAGCCTGACTAGCGGGGGAAGAGATACGCAGTATTTT. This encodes CASSLTSGGRDTQYF.

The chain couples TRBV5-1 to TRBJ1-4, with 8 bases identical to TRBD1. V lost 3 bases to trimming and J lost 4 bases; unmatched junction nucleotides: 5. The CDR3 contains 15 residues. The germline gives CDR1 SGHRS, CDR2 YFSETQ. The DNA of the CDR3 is TGCGCCAGCAGCTCCCAGGGGGCGAATAATGAAAAACTGTTTTTT. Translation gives CASSSQGANNEKLFF.

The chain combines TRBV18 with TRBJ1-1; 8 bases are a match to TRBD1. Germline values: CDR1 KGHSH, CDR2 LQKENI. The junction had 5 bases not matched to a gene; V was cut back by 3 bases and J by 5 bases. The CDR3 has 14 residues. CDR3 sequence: CASSPQGALTEAFF. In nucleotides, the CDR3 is TGTGCCAGCTCACCGCAGGGGGCGCTTACTGAAGCTTTCTTT.

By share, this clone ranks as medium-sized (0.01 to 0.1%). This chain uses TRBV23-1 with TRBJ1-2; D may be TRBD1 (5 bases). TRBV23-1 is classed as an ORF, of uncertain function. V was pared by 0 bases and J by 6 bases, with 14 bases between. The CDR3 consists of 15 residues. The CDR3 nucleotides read TGCGCCAGCAGTCAATCGCTTGGAGGGGACGATGGCTACACCTTC. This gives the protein CASSQSLGGDDGYTF.

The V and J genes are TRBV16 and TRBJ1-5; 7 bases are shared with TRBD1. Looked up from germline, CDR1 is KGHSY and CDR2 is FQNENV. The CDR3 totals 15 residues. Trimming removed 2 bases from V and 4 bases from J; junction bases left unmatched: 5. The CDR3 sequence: CASSQEGARNQPQHF. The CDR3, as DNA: TGTGCCAGCAGCCAAGAGGGGGCTAGGAATCAGCCCCAGCATTTT. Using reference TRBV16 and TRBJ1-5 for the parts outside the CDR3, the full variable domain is GEEVAQTPKHLVRGEGQKAKLYCAPIKGHSYVFWYQQVLKNEFKFLISFQNENVFDETGMPKERFSAKCLPNSPCSLEIQATKLEDSAVYFCASSQEGARNQPQHFGDGTRLSIL.

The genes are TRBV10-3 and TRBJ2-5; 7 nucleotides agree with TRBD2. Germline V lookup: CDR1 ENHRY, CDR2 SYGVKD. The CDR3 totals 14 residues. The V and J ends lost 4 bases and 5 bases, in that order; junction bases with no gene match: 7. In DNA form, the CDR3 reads TGTGCCATCAGTGGCGGACTAGACGCGGAGACCCAGTACTTC. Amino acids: CAISGGLDAETQYF.

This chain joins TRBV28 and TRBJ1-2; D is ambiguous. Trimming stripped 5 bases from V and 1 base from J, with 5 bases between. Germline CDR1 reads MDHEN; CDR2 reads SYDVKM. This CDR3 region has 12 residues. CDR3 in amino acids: CASSPVNYGYTF. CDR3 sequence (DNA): TGTGCCAGCAGTCCAGTTAACTATGGCTACACCTTC.

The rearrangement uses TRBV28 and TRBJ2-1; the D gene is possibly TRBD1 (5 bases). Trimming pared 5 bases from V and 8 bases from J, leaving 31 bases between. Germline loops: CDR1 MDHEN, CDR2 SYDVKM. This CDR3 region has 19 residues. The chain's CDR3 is CASSPTAELNRGYTDEQFF. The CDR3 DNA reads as TGTGCCAGCAGTCCTACAGCTGAGCTAAATAGGGGCTACACTGATGAGCAGTTCTTC.

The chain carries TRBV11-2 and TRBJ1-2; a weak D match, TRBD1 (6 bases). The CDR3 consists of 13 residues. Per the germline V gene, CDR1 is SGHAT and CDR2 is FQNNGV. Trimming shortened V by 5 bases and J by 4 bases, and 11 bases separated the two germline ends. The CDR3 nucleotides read TGTGCCAGCAGCGACGGGGGGCCCTATGGCTACACCTTC. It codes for CASSDGGPYGYTF.